The rows below give T cell receptor beta chains drawn from one sample of a study of hypomethylating agent response in myelodysplastic syndrome. Generated by immunoSEQ multiplex PCR, the TCRdb table keeps only in-frame clones and is missing some. Among fewer than 7,500 clones listed, 75% to 90% were seen once. This specimen was bone marrow, taken before or after starting hypomethylating agent treatment for myelodysplastic syndrome (not recorded which). The receptors were gathered from a human donor with myelodysplastic syndrome. Both conserved end residues are part of each CDR3. D genes are given only for firm matches. Clone size is given for some rows only: seen once, a few or many times, or a class if the clone is expanded.

clone size | J gene | CDR3 length | D gene | V gene | CDR3 DNA | CDR3 protein
. | TRBJ2-3 | 14 | . | TRBV11-3 | TGTGCCAGCAGCGTGTCCAGGGGCACCCATACGCAGTATTTT | CASSVSRGTHTQYF
. | TRBJ2-5 | 15 | . | TRBV7-9 | TGTGCCAGCAGCCGGGGACAGTCGGAGGGAGAGACCCAGTACTTC | CASSRGQSEGETQYF
. | TRBJ2-5 | 14 | TRBD1 | TRBV19 | TGTGCCAGTAGTAGTGGCAGGGGGCTAGAGGAGCAGTACTTC | CASSSGRGLEEQYF
few | TRBJ2-7 | 12 | . | TRBV5-1 | TGCGCCAGCAGCATGGTAGGGTACGAGCAGTACTTC | CASSMVGYEQYF
. | TRBJ1-5 | 14 | TRBD1 | TRBV30 | TGTGCCTGGAGTGCAGGGGGAGGCAATCAGCCCCAGCATTTT | CAWSAGGGNQPQHF
. | TRBJ2-7 | 13 | . | TRBV29-1 | TGCAGCGTTTCGGGGGGCGGCTCCTACGAGCAGTACTTC | CSVSGGGSYEQYF
. | TRBJ2-3 | 14 | . | TRBV5-4 | TGTGCCAGCAGCTTCCAGCGGGCCACAGATACGCAGTATTTT | CASSFQRATDTQYF
. | TRBJ1-6 | 13 | . | TRBV14 | TGTGCCAGCAGCCAAGGGAAGAATTCACCCCTCCACTTT | CASSQGKNSPLHF
. | TRBJ2-2 | 15 | TRBD1 | TRBV30 | TGTGCCTGGAGTGGGGACAGGGGGCGGGAAGGGGAGCTGTTTTTT | CAWSGDRGREGELFF
. | TRBJ2-5 | 14 | . | TRBV5-4 | TGTGCCAGCAGCTTGGAAGGGGGTTCAGAGACCCAGTACTTC | CASSLEGGSETQYF
few | TRBJ1-6 | 13 | . | TRBV5-4 | TGTGCCAGCAGCCGAGGAGGGAATTCACCCCTCCACTTT | CASSRGGNSPLHF
. | TRBJ2-7 | 16 | TRBD1 | TRBV11-3 | TGTGCCAGCAGCTGGAACGGACAGGAAGACTCCTACGAGCAGTACTTC | CASSWNGQEDSYEQYF
once | TRBJ2-5 | 12 | . | TRBV28 | TGTGCCAGCAGCTGGGGATGGGAGACCCAGTACTTC | CASSWGWETQYF
. | TRBJ1-4 | 13 | . | TRBV2 | TGTGCCAGCAGTGGGCAGGGAGGAGAAAAACTGTTTTTT | CASSGQGGEKLFF
. | TRBJ1-6 | 14 | TRBD1 | TRBV2 | TGTGCCAGCAGTGATGCAGGGGGCTCTTCACCCCTCCACTTT | CASSDAGGSSPLHF
. | TRBJ2-3 | 14 | . | TRBV5-1 | TGCGCCAGCAGGGAGGGGGGAAGCACAGATACGCAGTATTTT | CASREGGSTDTQYF
. | TRBJ1-2 | 14 | . | TRBV7-2 | TGTGCCAGCAGCTTAGAAAGAGGGAACTATGGCTACACCTTC | CASSLERGNYGYTF
few | TRBJ1-2 | 11 | . | TRBV7-9 | TGTGCCGCGCAGGGCGGATATGGCTACACCTTC | CAAQGGYGYTF
. | TRBJ2-3 | 15 | . | TRBV10-3 | TGTGCCATCAGTGGTAGCAGGGATGCGGCAGATACGCAGTATTTT | CAISGSRDAADTQYF
. | TRBJ1-2 | 13 | . | TRBV11-3 | TGTGCCAGCAGCTTCATCGGGGGCTATGGCTACACCTTC | CASSFIGGYGYTF
. | TRBJ1-4 | 13 | . | TRBV2 | TGTGCCAGCAAAGGAGGGCTCGTTGAAAAACTGTTTTTT | CASKGGLVEKLFF
. | TRBJ2-6 | 18 | TRBD1 | TRBV7-9 | TGTGCCAGCAGTTCTGACAGGGGCTGGCGCTCTGGGGCCAACGTCCTGACTTTC | CASSSDRGWRSGANVLTF
. | TRBJ2-1 | 15 | TRBD1 | TRBV18 | TGTGCCAGCTCACCAGAACAGGGGGCCTACAATGAGCAGTTCTTC | CASSPEQGAYNEQFF
. | TRBJ1-2 | 13 | . | TRBV5-6 | TGTGCCAGCAGCTTGGTTCCAGCGTTTGGCTACACCTTC | CASSLVPAFGYTF
. | TRBJ1-3 | 16 | TRBD1 | TRBV7-6 | TGTGCCAGCAGCTCTTCTTTAGGGGGCGAAGGAAACACCATATATTTT | CASSSSLGGEGNTIYF
. | TRBJ2-1 | 15 | TRBD2 | TRBV7-9 | TGTGCCAGCACCTGGACTAGCGGGGGATACAATGAGCAGTTCTTC | CASTWTSGGYNEQFF
. | TRBJ2-7 | 13 | . | TRBV28 | TGTGCCGTCAGAGGAGGCGGACTCTACGAGCAGTACTTC | CAVRGGGLYEQYF
. | TRBJ2-1 | 13 | . | TRBV10-3 | TGTGCCATGGGGGGTAGCTCCTACAATGAGCAGTTCTTC | CAMGGSSYNEQFF
. | TRBJ1-1 | 16 | . | TRBV21-1 | TGTGCCAGCAGCAAAGAAGAGTCAGGACAGGGCAAGAGGGCTTTCTTT | CASSKEESGQGKRAFF
once | TRBJ2-1 | 13 | TRBD2 | TRBV19 | TGTGCCAGTACAACAAGCGGGGCCAATGAGCAGTTCTTC | CASTTSGANEQFF
. | TRBJ2-1 | 14 | TRBD1 | TRBV29-1 | TGCAGCGTGGACCCGGGACAGGCTGAGAATGAGCAGTTCTTC | CSVDPGQAENEQFF
. | TRBJ1-1 | 12 | . | TRBV6-6 | TGTGCCAGCAGATCATATGGTACTGAAGCTTTCTTT | CASRSYGTEAFF
. | TRBJ1-5 | 17 | . | TRBV7-8 | TGTGCCAGCAGCTTAAGGGGGAGAGGCGGCGGCAATCAGCCCCAGCATTTT | CASSLRGRGGGNQPQHF
. | TRBJ2-2 | 14 | . | TRBV6-5 | TGTGCCAGCAGATATTACAGGAACACCGGGGAGCTGTTTTTT | CASRYYRNTGELFF
. | TRBJ1-2 | 15 | TRBD1 | TRBV5-1 | TGCGCCAGCAGCCTGGGGGGTCAGGGGGCGAATGGCTACACCTTC | CASSLGGQGANGYTF
. | TRBJ1-1 | 10 | . | TRBV20-1 | TGCAGTGCCCCAACGACTGAAGCTTTCTTT | CSAPTTEAFF
. | TRBJ1-5 | 15 | . | TRBV5-1 | TGCGCCAGCAGCCGACCACTGGGGGGGAGTCAGCCCCAGCATTTT | CASSRPLGGSQPQHF
. | TRBJ1-2 | 14 | TRBD1 | TRBV5-4 | TGTGCCAGCAGCCCGAGACAGGGATCCTATGGCTACACCTTC | CASSPRQGSYGYTF
. | TRBJ1-2 | 15 | TRBD1 | TRBV5-5 | TGTGCCAGCAGCTTGTTTCCCGGGACAGGGTCTCTCAACACCTTC | CASSLFPGTGSLNTF
. | TRBJ1-1 | 15 | . | TRBV6-6 | TGTGCCAGCAGTTACCTGGGCCAGGAGAGGGCTGAAGCTTTCTTT | CASSYLGQERAEAFF
few | TRBJ1-2 | 13 | . | TRBV5-4 | TGTGCCAGCAGCTTGAAGGCAGGGTACGGCTACACCTTC | CASSLKAGYGYTF
few | TRBJ2-7 | 14 | . | TRBV21-1 | TGTGCCAGCAGCAAAAGGGAAGAGGCCTACGAGCAGTACTTC | CASSKREEAYEQYF